This passage covers 21 T cell receptor beta chains from one sample sequenced in a study of T cell responses to AZD1222 COVID-19 vaccine. Clones were sequenced by immunoSEQ multiplex PCR, and TCRdb holds only the in-frame ones, with some missing. The sample contains more than 150,000 clones, roughly 92% of which appear only once. Source: peripheral blood, taken on day 0 of AZD1222 vaccination. The receptors were sampled from an adult in good health.

The V and J genes are TRBV7-6 and TRBJ1-4; D remains unclear. The CDR3 sequence is 12 residues long. Trimming left V 4 bases short and J 4 bases short, with 4 bases between. CDR1 is SGHVS, CDR2 FNYEAQ, per germline. This chain's CDR3 is CASSSVNEKLFF. The CDR3 DNA reads as TGTGCCAGCAGCTCCGTTAATGAAAAACTGTTTTTT.

The chain recombines TRBV24-1 with TRBJ1-2, with 8 positions matching TRBD1. V was clipped by 3 bases and J by 4 bases; unmatched bases: 6. This CDR3 is 15 amino acids long. The germline CDR1 and CDR2 sequences are KGHDR and SFDVKD. The CDR3 here is CATSDEDRDFYGYTF. CDR3 nucleotides: TGTGCCACCAGTGATGAGGACAGGGACTTCTATGGCTACACCTTC.

The gene calls are TRBV11-2 and TRBJ1-1; D remains unclear. V was shortened by 2 bases and J by 8 bases, with 6 bases between the two germline ends. The CDR3 length is 11 residues. Germline values: CDR1 SGHAT, CDR2 FQNNGV. CDR3 DNA: TGTGCCAGCAGCTTAACGGGGGAAGCTTTCTTT. Its protein product is CASSLTGEAFF.

V is TRBV5-4 and J is TRBJ2-3, with D perhaps matching TRBD2 (6 bases). The CDR3 totals 18 residues. With 0 bases removed from V and 3 bases from J, the gap between germline ends came to 20 bases. Looked up from germline, CDR1 is SGHNT and CDR2 is YYREEE (reference sequence). CDR3 DNA sequence: TGTGCCAGCAGCTTGGGGGTTGGGGCCGGGAGCCTAACAGATACGCAGTATTTT. Encoded protein: CASSLGVGAGSLTDTQYF.

The chain recombines TRBV25-1 with TRBJ1-2; D remains ambiguous. Per germline, CDR1 MGHDK and CDR2 SYGVNS. V was clipped by 6 bases and J by 0 bases, with 8 bases between them. The length of the CDR3 is 13 residues. The CDR3 reads CASSAPSNYGYTF. The CDR3, as DNA: TGTGCCAGCAGCGCACCCTCTAACTATGGCTACACCTTC.

This chain uses TRBV5-1 with TRBJ1-5; D is undetermined. Trimming took 0 bases from V and 0 from J, leaving 7 bases between them. This CDR3 is built from 15 residues. Germline V gene sequence: CDR1 SGHRS, CDR2 YFSETQ. CDR3 residues: CASSLGSASNQPQHF. CDR3 nucleotides: TGCGCCAGCAGCTTGGGATCAGCTAGCAATCAGCCCCAGCATTTT. The full variable domain, with the rest looked up from reference TRBV5-1 and TRBJ1-5, is KAGVTQTPRYLIKTRGQQVTLSCSPISGHRSVSWYQQTPGQGLQFLFEYFSETQRNKGNFPGRFSGRQFSNSRSEMNVSTLELGDSALYLCASSLGSASNQPQHFGDGTRLSIL.

The chain couples TRBV10-3 to TRBJ2-7; tentatively, D is TRBD2 (5 bases). Trimming pared 3 bases from V and 0 bases from J, leaving 12 bases between. The CDR3 contains 15 residues. In germline, CDR1 is ENHRY, CDR2 SYGVKD. CDR3 bases: TGTGCCATCAGTGAAGGAGTAGCGTCCTCCTACGAGCAGTACTTC. It specifies CAISEGVASSYEQYF.

This chain uses TRBV4-1 with TRBJ2-1, with D unresolved. The CDR3 is 12 amino acids. Germline CDR1 MGHRA, CDR2 YSYEKL. V was shortened by 0 bases and J by 6 bases, with 3 bases between the two germline ends. The CDR3 region has the DNA TGCGCCAGCAGCCAAGATGCCAATGAGCAGTTCTTC. Residues: CASSQDANEQFF.

This chain connects TRBV28 to TRBJ1-2; D is ambiguous. V was trimmed by 9 bases and J by 0 bases, leaving 11 bases between them. The CDR3 runs 13 residues. The germline V gene has CDR1 MDHEN and CDR2 SYDVKM. This CDR3 reads CASQNQPNYGYTF. DNA for the CDR3: TGTGCCAGTCAGAACCAACCTAACTATGGCTACACCTTC.

The chain joins TRBV19 to TRBJ2-7; D is perhaps TRBD1 (6 bases). CDR1 LNHDA and CDR2 SQIVND come from the germline V gene (reference sequence). V lost 4 bases and J 12 bases, leaving 16 bases between the germline ends. The CDR3 has 12 residues. This chain's CDR3 is CASSTNSGEPYF. Written as DNA, the CDR3 is TGTGCCAGTAGTACAAACTCAGGGGAACCGTACTTC.

In its sample, this clone was seen once. The genes are TRBV5-1 and TRBJ2-1, with 7 bases lining up with TRBD1. Unmatched junction bases numbered 3, after V lost 2 bases and J lost 7 bases. CDR1 is SGHRS and CDR2 is YFSETQ in the germline V gene. The CDR3 contains 13 residues. The CDR3 spells CASSFGTANEQFF. The CDR3 DNA is TGCGCCAGCAGCTTCGGGACAGCGAATGAGCAGTTCTTC. The full variable domain, with the rest looked up from reference TRBV5-1 and TRBJ2-1, is KAGVTQTPRYLIKTRGQQVTLSCSPISGHRSVSWYQQTPGQGLQFLFEYFSETQRNKGNFPGRFSGRQFSNSRSEMNVSTLELGDSALYLCASSFGTANEQFFGPGTRLTVL.

The CDR3 spells CASNTQGAYNSPLHF. CDR3 in DNA: TGTGCCAGCAATACCCAGGGGGCCTATAATTCACCCCTCCACTTT. The genes are TRBV6-5 and TRBJ1-6, with 7 nucleotides matching TRBD1. The CDR3 runs to 15 residues. The germline V gene has CDR1 MNHEY and CDR2 SVGAGI. Trimming cost V 7 bases and J 2 bases; bases outside gene matches: 5.

V usage is TRBV24-1 and J usage is TRBJ2-7; D is ambiguous. Germline loops: CDR1 KGHDR, CDR2 SFDVKD. V lost 8 bases, J lost 3 bases, and 7 bases lay in between. CDR3 size: 11 residues. Written as DNA, the CDR3 is TGTGCCACCATAGGCGGCTACGAGCAGTACTTC. Its protein product is CATIGGYEQYF.

This chain links TRBV7-8 with TRBJ1-5; maybe TRBD1 (5 bases). Germline-derived CDR1 and CDR2 are SGHVS and FQNEAQ. Trimming left V 5 bases short and J 4 bases short, with 15 bases between. The CDR3 sequence is 15 residues long. The CDR3 protein is CASSLTQGRNQPQHF. The CDR3 coding sequence is TGTGCCAGCAGCCTTACCCAGGGAAGGAATCAGCCCCAGCATTTT.

The V gene is TRBV5-8, the J gene TRBJ1-3, with 8 bases identical to TRBD1. Losses at the gene ends were 6 bases for V and 4 bases for J; bases not matched to a gene: 3. Germline V gene data show CDR1 as SGHTS and CDR2 as YDEGEE. The CDR3 length is 13 residues. This CDR3 reads CASTDRGGNTIYF. The CDR3 DNA is TGTGCCAGCACCGACAGGGGCGGAAACACCATATATTTT.

V usage is TRBV15 and J usage is TRBJ1-2, with D possibly being TRBD1 (6 bases). Germline V gene sequence: CDR1 LNHNV, CDR2 YYDKDF (reference sequence). Trimming pared 0 bases from V and 8 bases from J, leaving 19 bases between. CDR3 length equals 16 residues. This CDR3 reads CATSREISPMQGGYTF. The CDR3 coding sequence is TGTGCCACCAGCAGAGAAATCTCCCCGATGCAGGGGGGCTACACCTTC.

This clone was counted once. V gene TRBV4-3 combines with J gene TRBJ1-4; D remains ambiguous. There are 14 residues in the CDR3. V was cut by 1 base and J by 8 bases, with 11 bases left in between. Germline CDR1 LGHNA, CDR2 YSLEER. The CDR3 region is CASSQGGYQEKLFF. DNA of the CDR3: TGCGCCAGCAGCCAAGGCGGGTACCAAGAAAAACTGTTTTTT.

This clone is a singleton in its sample. The rearrangement links TRBV3-1 (or the pseudogene TRBV3-2) to TRBJ2-1; D gene unclear. Trimming removed 1 base at V and 5 bases at J, with 9 bases between. This CDR3 region has 14 residues. CDR1 and CDR2 (germline): LGHDT, YNNKEL (reference sequence). This CDR3 is CASSQGSLHNEQFF. The CDR3 DNA follows: TGTGCCAGCAGCCAAGGATCCCTGCACAATGAGCAGTTCTTC.

The chain has TRBV7-2 and TRBJ1-1, with 7 bases fitting TRBD1. This CDR3 has 13 residues. V lost 4 bases to trimming and J lost 5 bases; unmatched junction nucleotides: 4. Germline V gene data show CDR1 as SGHTA and CDR2 as FQGNSA. The CDR3 region has the DNA TGTGCCAGCAGCTCATACAGGGGAACTGAAGCTTTCTTT. Its protein product is CASSSYRGTEAFF.

V usage is TRBV7-9 and J usage is TRBJ1-1, with D perhaps matching TRBD1 (6 bases). The V gene's germline CDR1 is SEHNR and CDR2 FQNEAQ (reference sequence). V was pared by 1 base and J by 6 bases, with 15 bases between. The CDR3 sequence is 15 residues long. The DNA of the CDR3 is TGTGCCAGCAGCTTAGAGGACAGTCCACAGGCTGAAGCTTTCTTT. Amino acid sequence: CASSLEDSPQAEAFF.

The CDR3 protein is CASKLTGPNTEAFF. CDR3 bases: TGTGCCAGCAAACTGACAGGGCCGAACACTGAAGCTTTCTTT. The chain has TRBV5-4 and TRBJ1-1, with 7 nucleotides matching TRBD1. The CDR3 length is 14 residues. Trimming took 6 bases from V and 1 from J; bases not matched to a gene: 6. The germline gives CDR1 SGHNT, CDR2 YYREEE (reference sequence).